This section outlines one T cell receptor beta chain sequence together with its context. No cognate antigen has been identified for it. Nothing much larger sits one base from this clone, and base qualities are not available. This sample stems from a study of shared clonotypes between healthy human individuals (dated by TCRdb to 2020 to 2021). In the study overall: The cohort comprised two women and a few men aged 18 to 49 years. Leukapheresis yielded between about 0.8 and 9.5 billion PBMCs per donor. For each donor, CD4 naive and CD4 memory were each run on three plates, CD8 naive on two plates, and CD8 memory on one plate. To estimate repertoire size and how much clonotypes are shared between individuals, the study performed deep sequencing of blood TCR repertoires from about five healthy adults. To increase sequencing depth and limit assay-specific biases, TCR repertoire library preparation and sequencing were carried out by different laboratories using diverse techniques.

Donors were healthy HIV-negative adults with no recently reported acute infections or vaccinations. Only Caucasian adults living in Nashville, Tennessee, USA were represented among the donors. Magnetic negative selection was used to enrich CD4+ T cells, after which naive cells were positively selected on CD45RA and the negative fraction became the memory subset. Blood was collected by leukapheresis, and PBMCs were isolated by Ficoll-Histopaque density gradient centrifugation and then cryopreserved in liquid nitrogen vapor phase. Analytical flow cytometry was used to check the purity and quantity of every magnetically sorted T cell population. Genomic DNA was isolated from each sorted fraction and quantified by UV absorbance on a Nanodrop 2000c. Using the deep immunoSEQ assay, multiplex PCR amplified TCR CDR3 regions from genomic DNA. Extracted genomic DNA from each cell subset was spread evenly across all wells of several immunoSEQ 96-well plates, with each plate serving as a replicate. For sorted subsets, 150 to 250 ng genomic DNA, equal to 25,000 to 35,000 T cell genomes, was loaded into each replicate PCR. Purified libraries were measured with a Qubit 3.0 fluorometer, size-checked on a Bioanalyzer 2100, and measured again with the KAPA Library Quantification kit. Every immunoSEQ 96-well plate was sequenced on a dedicated single-read 150-cycle Illumina NextSeq 550 flow cell. In the paper's pipeline: The immunoSEQ output contained only junctional sequences without quality scores, so filtering could not match that applied to full-length reads. Sequences were annotated with PyIR, a Python wrapper for IgBLAST v1.9, using IMGT germline references to assign V/J genes and CDR3. Reads were filtered out if the reads had weak V/J assignments (E-value above 1e-6), no CDR3, stop codons, out-of-frame junctions, or ambiguous translated residues. V3J clonotypes were defined as sequences sharing an identical inferred V gene, J gene, and CDR3 amino acid sequence. The percentage overlap between two repertoires was calculated by dividing the number of shared unique clonotypes by the size of the smaller repertoire. Three approaches were used to assess repertoire richness: RTK rarefaction, the Chao1 estimator, and Recon v2.1 estimates of unobserved clonotypes. Generation probabilities for all TCRbeta clonotypes obtained by the gDNA method from several donors were computed using OLGA. TCRdb mirrors the immuneACCESS table, restricted to in-frame sequences. Some clones are absent from its copies; in checked studies, under half trace to an unresolved V gene, and the reason for the others is unknown. V, J and clone size are those of that table, while D and trimming were read from the DNA. This sample holds about 2.5 million clones; 85% to 95% were observed only once. 0.37% of the sample goes to the ten largest clones.

Broader findings and caveats from the paper: Incomplete sequencing was indicated by rarefaction of sorted-subset datasets, despite the large sequencing depth. Around 5% of naive CD4, more than 3% of naive CD8, 2.3% of memory CD4, and approximately 0.4% of memory CD8 clonotypes were shared across a few donors. Sampling was restricted to blood, and TCR repertoires in tissue are likely to differ from TCR repertoires in blood. Pairwise subsampling indicated that sequencing depth was expected to affect the degree of clonotype sharing among donors. The small number of donors limited the genetic and exposure-history diversity represented. Compared with non-shared clonotypes, the clonotypes found in all four sorted-subset donors had higher generation probabilities. Larger estimated clonotype richness was generally found for naive subsets than for memory subsets.

Reading the germline V gene gives CDR1 MNHNS and CDR2 SASEGT. V loses 10 bases of germline sequence and J loses 7 bases, and the interval between the two ends is 22 bases. Counted from cysteine to phenylalanine, this CDR3 has 14 amino acids. Only the CDR3 DNA stays, 42 bases, in frame from base 1. The V and J genes are TRBV6-1 and TRBJ2-5, with the D gene not confidently named. Source material: naive CD4+ T cells from PBMCs. The cell subset or site label corresponds to: CD45RA+ positively selected. The sequence came from a man aged 18 to 30 in good health. Some clones in this sample may be carry-over from other donors' samples. Here the CDR3 is given as CATVAPNIRGTQYF. The sequenced DNA is TGTGCCACCGTTGCCCCTAATATAAGAGGGACCCAGTACTTC.